The entry below describes one TCR beta chain. In germline, CDR1 is SGDLS, CDR2 YYNGEE. V lost 1 base and J lost 5, with 16 bases in between. The CDR3 covers 16 residues. The data originate from a study of blood T cell repertoires in COVID-19. In the study overall: T cells, B-cell-depleted T cells, or PBMCs supplied cDNA or gDNA.

TCRdb keeps only in-frame clones here, not all; method: immunoSEQ multiplex PCR. The sample holds over 200,000 clones, roughly 88% seen once. The chain uses TRBV9 and TRBJ2-1, with D possibly being TRBD2 (6 bases). The TCR originated in a woman aged 25-40 years who had been exposed to COVID-19. The sequenced sample was PBMCs or T cells enriched from blood (not recorded which). The CDR3 sequence: CASSVSQDYRNNEQFF. In DNA, the CDR3 is TGTGCCAGCAGCGTATCCCAGGACTACCGAAACAATGAGCAGTTCTTC.